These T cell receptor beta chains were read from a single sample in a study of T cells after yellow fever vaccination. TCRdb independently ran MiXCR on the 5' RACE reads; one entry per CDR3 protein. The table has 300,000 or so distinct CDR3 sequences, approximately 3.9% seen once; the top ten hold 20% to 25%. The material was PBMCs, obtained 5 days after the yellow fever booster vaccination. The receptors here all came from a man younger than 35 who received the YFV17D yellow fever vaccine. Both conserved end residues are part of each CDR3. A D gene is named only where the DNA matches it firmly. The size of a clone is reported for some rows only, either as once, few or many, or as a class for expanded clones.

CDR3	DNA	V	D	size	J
CASSLGGGAGNEQFF	TGTGCCAGCAGCTTAGGCGGGGGGGCTGGGAATGAGCAGTTCTTC	TRBV7-3	TRBD2	few	TRBJ2-1
CASSLDREVLPNEQFF	TGCGCCAGCAGCTTGGACCGGGAGGTACTCCCCAATGAGCAGTTCTTC	TRBV5-1	TRBD2	many	TRBJ2-1
CASSFQSGRNTEAFF	TGCGCCAGCAGCTTCCAGAGCGGCAGGAATACTGAAGCTTTCTTT	TRBV5-1	NA	NA	TRBJ1-1
CASSQTVSRNTEAFF	TGCGCCAGCAGCCAGACGGTGAGCAGAAACACTGAAGCTTTCTTT	TRBV4-1	NA	NA	TRBJ1-1
CASSTKDRMNTEAFF	TGCGCCAGCAGCACGAAGGACAGAATGAACACTGAAGCTTTCTTT	TRBV5-1	NA	few	TRBJ1-1
CASSTNRVWYGYTF	TGTGCCAGCAGCACAAACAGGGTCTGGTATGGCTACACCTTC	TRBV12-3/TRBV12-4	NA	few	TRBJ1-2
CASSIGPNNEQFF	TGTGCCAGTAGTATAGGGCCTAACAATGAGCAGTTCTTC	TRBV19	NA	few	TRBJ2-1
CASRQGGSDIQYF	TGTGCCAGCAGGCAGGGGGGCTCGGACATTCAGTACTTC	TRBV12-3/TRBV12-4	NA	many	TRBJ2-4
CASSQDGGGLSYNEQFF	TGCGCCAGCAGCCAAGATGGCGGGGGCCTCTCCTACAATGAGCAGTTCTTC	TRBV4-1	NA	many	TRBJ2-1
CSVERHGYIF	TGCAGCGTCGAGCGGCATGGCTACATCTTC	TRBV29-1	NA	NA	TRBJ1-2
CASSETSMETQYF	TGTGCCAGCAGTGAAACCAGCATGGAGACCCAGTACTTC	TRBV2	NA	NA	TRBJ2-5
CASSEASRNQPQHF	TGTGCCAGCAGTGAAGCAAGCCGCAATCAGCCCCAGCATTTT	TRBV25-1	NA	NA	TRBJ1-5
CASSWIFNSYNEQFF	TGCGCCAGCAGCTGGATCTTTAATTCCTACAATGAGCAGTTCTTC	TRBV5-1	NA	few	TRBJ2-1
CASSDIRGEQYF	TGTGCCAGCTCCGACATTCGGGGCGAGCAGTACTTC	TRBV18	NA	few	TRBJ2-7
CASSLVGDYGYTF	TGTGCCAGCAGCTTAGTGGGGGACTATGGCTACACCTTC	TRBV7-2	NA	many	TRBJ1-2
CASSSQGGGSETQYF	TGCGCCAGCAGCTCTCAGGGCGGGGGTTCGGAGACCCAGTACTTC	TRBV5-1	TRBD2	NA	TRBJ2-5
CASSLWAGEGAFF	TGTGCCAGCAGTTTGTGGGCAGGAGAAGGAGCTTTCTTT	TRBV12-3/TRBV12-4	NA	few	TRBJ1-1
CASSSGMGLIGDTQYF	TGTGCCAGCAGCTCCGGGATGGGGCTAATTGGAGATACGCAGTATTTT	TRBV7-6	NA	NA	TRBJ2-3
CASSRRAPVRDEQFF	TGTGCCAGCAGCCGCCGGGCCCCTGTACGCGATGAGCAGTTCTTC	TRBV6-2/TRBV6-3	NA	few	TRBJ2-1
CASSLPRGRSSYEQYF	TGTGCCAGCTCCCTACCACGAGGACGGAGCTCCTACGAGCAGTACTTC	TRBV18	NA	many	TRBJ2-7
CSAPHTRQGYGYTF	TGCAGTGCTCCCCATACCCGACAGGGATATGGCTACACCTTC	TRBV20-1	TRBD1	few	TRBJ1-2
CASSFSGSEQYF	TGCGCCAGCAGCTTTTCAGGATCCGAGCAGTACTTC	TRBV5-1	NA	few	TRBJ2-7
CASSQAFGGDQPQHF	TGCGCCAGCAGCCAAGCATTTGGAGGAGATCAGCCCCAGCATTTT	TRBV4-1	NA	few	TRBJ1-5
CSASRPDTEAFF	TGCAGTGCTAGTCGTCCGGACACTGAAGCTTTCTTT	TRBV20-1	NA	many	TRBJ1-1
CAISESRGNTEAFF	TGTGCCATCAGTGAGTCGAGGGGGAACACTGAAGCTTTCTTT	TRBV10-3	NA	many	TRBJ1-1
CASSQPLLDTGELFF	TGCGCCAGCAGCCAACCTCTACTCGACACCGGGGAGCTGTTTTTT	TRBV5-1	NA	many	TRBJ2-2
CASSLQGDYGYTF	TGTGCCAGCAGCTTGCAAGGGGACTATGGCTACACCTTC	TRBV27	NA	many	TRBJ1-2
CASSQGQGMANYGYTF	TGCGCCAGCAGCCAGGGCCAGGGAATGGCTAACTATGGCTACACCTTC	TRBV4-1	NA	NA	TRBJ1-2
CASSYQGVNNSPLHF	TGTGCCAGCAGCTATCAGGGGGTGAACAATTCACCCCTCCACTTT	TRBV5-4	TRBD1	few	TRBJ1-6
CASFPTQTEAFF	TGTGCCAGCTTCCCGACTCAAACTGAAGCTTTCTTT	TRBV6-5	NA	few	TRBJ1-1
CASSYGTGGIYTEAFF	TGTGCCAGCAGTTACGGGACAGGGGGGATTTACACTGAAGCTTTCTTT	TRBV6-5	TRBD1	NA	TRBJ1-1
CASSPGQGPGETQYF	TGTGCCAGCTCACCAGGGCAGGGCCCAGGGGAGACCCAGTACTTC	TRBV18	NA	many	TRBJ2-5
CASSRSGTSGSWNEQFF	TGCGCCAGCAGCCGCTCCGGGACTAGCGGCTCCTGGAATGAGCAGTTCTTC	TRBV4-3	TRBD2	many	TRBJ2-1
CASSPFSGQGNSPLHF	TGTGCCAGCTCACCATTTTCTGGACAAGGGAATTCACCCCTCCACTTT	TRBV18	NA	NA	TRBJ1-6
CASSQEPGLIITDTQYF	TGCGCCAGCAGCCAGGAGCCGGGACTAATAATCACAGATACGCAGTATTTT	TRBV4-3	TRBD2	many	TRBJ2-3
CASSFFRNYGYTF	TGTGCCAGCAGTTTTTTTCGGAACTATGGCTACACCTTC	TRBV27	NA	few	TRBJ1-2